The present T cell receptor (beta chain) was sequenced within a study of T cells in Graves' hyperthyroidism and ophthalmopathy. Based on clinical symptoms, serum thyroxine and TRAb, thyroid ultrasound and orbital computed tomography, diagnoses were reached. Germline lookup yields CDR1 SNHLY and CDR2 FYNNEI. This CDR3 contains 14 residues. Trimming shortened V by 2 bases and J by 4 bases, and 11 bases separated the two germline ends. For this clonotype: What it recognizes is unknown.

Researchers took RNA transcripts and amplified the TCR beta CDR3 regions from them. RT-PCR in the first round (using the HTBI primer set) targeted the TCR CDR3. Each CDR3 protein gets one entry after TCRdb re-called the multiplex PCR reads with MiXCR. The sample lists about 420,000 distinct CDR3 sequences, 15% to 18% occurring once. Study results and limitations: Most thyroid clonotypes with frequency above 0.001 were detected in blood.

This rearrangement joins TRBV2 to TRBJ1-1; D is unresolved. This receptor was identified in a woman between 18 and 30 years old with Graves' hyperthyroidism. Sequencing used blood. The CDR3 DNA is TGTGCCAGCAGTGAATTCCCGGGCATCACTGAAGCTTTCTTT. Protein: CASSEFPGITEAFF.